The 8 T cell receptor beta chains listed next were all sequenced from one sample in a study of T cells in Graves' hyperthyroidism and ophthalmopathy. Amplification yielded TCR beta CDR3 regions, with RNA transcripts as the source. First-round RT-PCR targeting the TCR CDR3 was performed with the HTBI primer set. TCRdb reprocessed the multiplex PCR reads via MiXCR and lists one record per CDR3 protein. Of some 180,000 distinct CDR3 sequences listed, about 17% are singletons. Sequencing was done on a sample of blood. Receptor source: a woman aged 45-65 years with Graves' hyperthyroidism.

The chain uses TRBV5-5 and TRBJ2-2, with D perhaps TRBD2 (5 bases). Trimming stripped 0 bases from V and 0 bases from J, with 9 bases between. CDR1 is SGHKS, CDR2 YYEKEE, per germline (reference sequence). The CDR3 totals 16 residues. The CDR3 DNA reads as TGTGCCAGCAGCTTGGAGGCAGCGGCGAACACCGGGGAGCTGTTTTTT. The encoded protein is CASSLEAAANTGELFF. Full variable domain (remainder filled in from reference TRBV5-5 and TRBJ2-2): DAGVTQSPTHLIKTRGQQVTLRCSPISGHKSVSWYQQVLGQGPQFIFQYYEKEERGRGNFPDRFSARQFPNYSSELNVNALLLGDSALYLCASSLEAAANTGELFFGEGSRLTVL.

This clonotype was counted many times. This rearrangement joins TRBV14 to TRBJ2-1; TRBD2 matches at 11 bases. V was pared by 4 bases and J by 5 bases, with 10 bases of the junction left unmatched. The CDR3 totals 17 residues. Germline V gene lookup returns CDR1 SGHDN and CDR2 FVKESK. For the CDR3, the DNA is TGTGCCAGCAGCCTTCATCTGACTAGCGGGACAGACAATGAGCAGTTCTTC. As protein: CASSLHLTSGTDNEQFF.

Ten or more counts support this clonotype. The rearrangement links TRBV10-1 to TRBJ1-1; D possibly corresponds to TRBD1 (6 bases). CDR3 size: 13 residues. Germline-derived CDR1 and CDR2 are WNHNN and SYGVQD (reference sequence). V lost 6 bases and J 1 base, leaving 9 bases between the germline ends. For the CDR3, the DNA is TGCGCCAGCAGCAGGGGACAGAACACTGAAGCTTTCTTT. Protein product: CASSRGQNTEAFF.

Notes on this clonotype: With a much larger clone just one base away, this may be a read error. The chain carries TRBV7-9 and TRBJ2-2; D not resolved. CDR1 and CDR2 from the germline V gene are SEHNR and FQNEAQ (reference sequence). CDR3 length: 14 amino acids. The germline V and J ends were trimmed by 3 bases and 2 bases, with 7 bases remaining between them. The CDR3 region has the DNA TGTGCCAGCAGCTTTGTTGGCAACACCGGGGAGCTGTTTTTT. This translates into CASSFVGNTGELFF.

This clonotype has ten or more counts. The chain carries TRBV7-2 and TRBJ2-3, with a weak D call TRBD1 (5 bases). The V and J ends lost 8 bases and 5 bases respectively, with 20 bases between them. CDR3 length equals 15 residues. The V gene's germline CDR1 is SGHTA and CDR2 FQGNSA. CDR3 nucleotide sequence: TGTGCCAGCTTTACTCTTAGGGGTCCTGGAGATACGCAGTATTTT. It is translated as CASFTLRGPGDTQYF.

The genes are TRBV7-9 and TRBJ2-1; the match to TRBD1 covers 9 bases. CDR1 and CDR2 from the germline V gene are SEHNR and FQNEAQ (reference sequence). The CDR3 extends over 18 amino acids. The V and J ends lost 1 base and 3 bases, in that order; junction bases with no gene match: 10. In DNA, the CDR3 is TGTGCCAGCAGCTTAGATCGGGGACAGGGAACTCTCTACAATGAGCAGTTCTTC. Its protein is CASSLDRGQGTLYNEQFF.

This clonotype was detected many times. The CDR3 region has the DNA TGTGCCAGCAGCCCCGGGACAGGGGTCGGTTATGGCTACACCTTC. Translated, it gives CASSPGTGVGYGYTF. The chain joins TRBV3-1 to TRBJ1-2; 10 bases are a match to TRBD1. This CDR3 has 15 amino acids. Germline-derived CDR1 and CDR2 are LGHDT and YNNKEL (reference sequence). V dropped 4 bases and J dropped 5; count of bases not matched to a gene: 7.

The V gene is TRBV18, the J gene TRBJ2-7, with TRBD2 matching over 10 bases. This CDR3 has 16 amino acids. J gave up 6 bases and V 6 bases, and 14 bases lay outside the gene matches. Germline lookup yields CDR1 KGHSH and CDR2 LQKENI. The DNA for the CDR3 is TGTGCCAGCTCGTTCACGGGGCTAGCGGGAGCTGGCGAGCAGTACTTC. This sequence encodes CASSFTGLAGAGEQYF.